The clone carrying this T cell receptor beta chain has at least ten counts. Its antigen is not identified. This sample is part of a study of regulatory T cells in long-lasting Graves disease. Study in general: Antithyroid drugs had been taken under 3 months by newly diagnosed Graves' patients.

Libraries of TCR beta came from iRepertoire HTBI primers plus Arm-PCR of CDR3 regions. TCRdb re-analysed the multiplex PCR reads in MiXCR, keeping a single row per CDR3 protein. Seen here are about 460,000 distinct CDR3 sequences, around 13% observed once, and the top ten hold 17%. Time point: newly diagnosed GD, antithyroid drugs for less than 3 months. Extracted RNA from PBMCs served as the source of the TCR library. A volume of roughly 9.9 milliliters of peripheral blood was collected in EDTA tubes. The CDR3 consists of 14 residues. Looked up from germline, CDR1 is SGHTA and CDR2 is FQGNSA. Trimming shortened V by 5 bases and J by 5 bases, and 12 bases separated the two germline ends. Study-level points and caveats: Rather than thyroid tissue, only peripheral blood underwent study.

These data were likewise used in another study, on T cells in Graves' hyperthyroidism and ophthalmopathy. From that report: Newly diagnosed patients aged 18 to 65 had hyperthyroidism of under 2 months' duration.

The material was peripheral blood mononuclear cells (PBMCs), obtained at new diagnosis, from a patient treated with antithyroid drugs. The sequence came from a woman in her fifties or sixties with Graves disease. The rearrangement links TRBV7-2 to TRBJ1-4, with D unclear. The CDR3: CASSDGSINEKLFF. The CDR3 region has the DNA TGTGCCAGCAGCGACGGGAGTATAAATGAAAAACTGTTTTTT. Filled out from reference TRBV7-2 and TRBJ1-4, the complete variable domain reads GAGVSQSPSNKVTEKGKDVELRCDPISGHTALYWYRQSLGQGLEFLIYFQGNSAPDKSGLPSDRFSAERTGGSVSTLTIQRTQQEDSAVYLCASSDGSINEKLFFGSGTQLSVL.